Shown below are 17 T cell receptor beta chains from a single sample sequenced in a study of T cells in Graves' hyperthyroidism and ophthalmopathy. The TCR beta CDR3 regions underwent amplification using RNA transcripts as the source. In the first-round RT-PCR of the TCR CDR3, the HTBI primer set was used. In TCRdb, the multiplex PCR reads were re-called with MiXCR into one record per CDR3 protein. The sample has more than 300,000 distinct CDR3 sequences; around 14% are singletons. Source material: blood. These receptors were obtained from a woman under 40 with Graves' hyperthyroidism.

As for this clonotype: This sequence may be a read error, since a much larger clone differs from it by one base. V gene TRBV27 combines with J gene TRBJ2-7; D ambiguous. V was pared by 6 bases and J by 0 bases, with 6 bases between. Germline loops: CDR1 MNHEY, CDR2 SMNVEV (reference sequence). CDR3 length: 12 amino acids. The CDR3 region has the DNA TGTGCCAGCAGGCACAGCTCCTACGAGCAGTACTTC. Protein sequence: CASRHSSYEQYF.

This clonotype was recorded many times. The chain combines TRBV29-1 with TRBJ1-3; maybe TRBD1 (5 bases). Germline CDR1 SQVTM, CDR2 ANQGSEA. The length of the CDR3 is 13 residues. Trimming left V 4 bases short and J 5 bases short, with 12 bases between. The CDR3 DNA reads TGCAGCGTTGTCTGGCAGGGTCGAAACACCATATATTTT. Translated, it gives CSVVWQGRNTIYF.

The table lists this clonotype with a count of one. V gene TRBV20-1 combines with J gene TRBJ2-5; weak D call: TRBD2 (5 bases). V shed 3 bases and J shed 1 base, with 12 bases lying between them. The CDR3 runs 14 residues. Germline assignment: CDR1 DFQATT and CDR2 SNEGSKA (reference sequence). The CDR3 DNA is TGCAGTGCTAGGGACTCCGGGCCCCAAGAGACCCAGTACTTC. It translates to CSARDSGPQETQYF.

At least ten counts were recorded for this clonotype. J is TRBJ2-7 and V is TRBV15; 9 nucleotides align to TRBD1. The CDR3 runs 15 residues. Germline V lookup: CDR1 LNHNV, CDR2 YYDKDF (reference sequence). After removal of 6 bases from V and 2 bases from J, the junction contained 8 bases not matched to a gene. The CDR3 here is CATRVGTGSAYEQYF. The CDR3 DNA follows: TGTGCCACCAGGGTCGGGACAGGGAGCGCCTACGAGCAGTACTTC.

J is TRBJ2-1 and V is TRBV18, with D perhaps matching TRBD1 (5 bases). This CDR3 has 17 amino acids. V was pared by 2 bases and J by 5 bases, with 19 bases between. Germline V gene data show CDR1 as KGHSH and CDR2 as LQKENI. CDR3 bases: TGTGCCAGCTCACCAAAGTTGGGCAGTTTAGGGGACAATGAGCAGTTCTTC. Protein product: CASSPKLGSLGDNEQFF. The whole variable domain, remainder taken from reference TRBV18 and TRBJ2-1, is NAGVMQNPRHLVRRRGQEARLRCSPMKGHSHVYWYRQLPEEGLKFMVYLQKENIIDESGMPKERFSAEFPKEGPSILRIQQVVRGDSAAYFCASSPKLGSLGDNEQFFGPGTRLTVL.

This clonotype was found many times. The chain links TRBV20-1 to TRBJ2-3; 11 bases are shared with TRBD2. CDR3 length equals 15 residues. Germline CDR1 DFQATT, CDR2 SNEGSKA (reference sequence). Losses at the gene ends were 5 bases for V and 4 bases for J; bases not matched to a gene: 8. DNA of the CDR3: TGCAGTGCTGCACTAGCGGGAGTCCCTCCAGATACGCAGTATTTT. Residues: CSAALAGVPPDTQYF.

This clonotype was counted many times. This chain joins TRBV30 and TRBJ2-2, with 12 bases matching TRBD1. Unmatched junction bases numbered 7, after V lost 8 bases and J lost 6 bases. This CDR3 is built from 14 residues. CDR1 is GTSNPN, CDR2 SVGIG, per germline (reference sequence). CDR3 in amino acids: CAAFRDRGPGELFF. DNA of the CDR3: TGTGCCGCATTCCGGGACAGGGGGCCCGGGGAGCTGTTTTTT.

At least ten counts were recorded for this clonotype. This rearrangement joins TRBV30 to TRBJ1-1, with D unclear. CDR1 and CDR2 from the germline V gene are GTSNPN and SVGIG (reference sequence). Trimming removed 4 bases from V and 5 bases from J, with 20 bases in between. The CDR3 totals 15 residues. The CDR3 loop is CAWNPQEGSRTEAFF. CDR3 sequence (DNA): TGTGCCTGGAACCCTCAGGAGGGATCAAGGACTGAAGCTTTCTTT.

The chain has TRBV14 and TRBJ2-3; 9 bases fit TRBD2. In germline, CDR1 is SGHDN, CDR2 FVKESK. Losses at the gene ends were 0 bases for V and 3 bases for J; bases not matched to a gene: 4. The CDR3 extends over 16 amino acids. The DNA of the CDR3 is TGTGCCAGCAGCCAAGATAGCGGGAGCCTGACAGATACGCAGTATTTT. It is translated as CASSQDSGSLTDTQYF.

This clonotype was counted ten times or more. The rearrangement uses TRBV28 and TRBJ2-3; 10 bases are shared with TRBD2. CDR3 size: 17 residues. The ends lost 4 bases at V and 5 bases at J; junction bases unmatched: 12. Germline V gene lookup returns CDR1 MDHEN and CDR2 SYDVKM. CDR3 region: CASSWVVNWTSGDTQYF. The CDR3 bases are TGTGCCAGCAGTTGGGTCGTAAATTGGACTAGCGGAGATACGCAGTATTTT.

The chain combines TRBV20-1 with TRBJ2-7, with 15 nucleotides matching TRBD2. V shed 6 bases, J shed 4 bases, and the junction held 19 bases outside the gene matches. The CDR3 covers 19 residues. Germline values: CDR1 DFQATT, CDR2 SNEGSKA (reference sequence). The CDR3 DNA follows: TGCAGTGCCACATCGACAGGACTAGCGGGAGGGCCTAGGGTTTACGAGCAGTACTTC. This translates into CSATSTGLAGGPRVYEQYF.

This clonotype was seen only a few times. The chain links TRBV30 to TRBJ2-7, with TRBD1 matching over 9 bases. Losses at the gene ends were 2 bases for V and 2 bases for J; bases not matched to a gene: 10. There are 16 residues in the CDR3. Germline-derived CDR1 and CDR2 are GTSNPN and SVGIG (reference sequence). CDR3 coding DNA: TGTGCCTGGAGTATGGGACCGGGACAGGGTCCCTACGAGCAGTACTTC. This translates into CAWSMGPGQGPYEQYF.

CDR3 region: CASSYRDSGNTIYF. The CDR3 DNA sequence: TGCGCCAGCTCTTACAGAGACTCTGGAAACACCATATATTTT. V and J are TRBV4-1 and TRBJ1-3; D remains unclear. Trimming stripped 8 bases from V and 0 bases from J, with 11 bases between. Germline V lookup: CDR1 MGHRA, CDR2 YSYEKL. This CDR3 is built from 14 residues.

The table lists this clonotype with many counts. V gene TRBV28 combines with J gene TRBJ1-2; D unclear. The V gene lost 1 base and the J gene lost 2 bases, with 8 bases spanning the gap. The CDR3 is made up of 14 amino acids. Germline V CDR1 and CDR2: MDHEN, SYDVKM. The CDR3 spells CASSLFPGNYGYTF. DNA of the CDR3: TGTGCCAGCAGTTTATTCCCGGGCAACTATGGCTACACCTTC.

This chain joins TRBV19 and TRBJ1-2; the D is unclear. V was pared by 5 bases and J by 7 bases, with 17 bases between. This CDR3 has 14 amino acids. From germline, CDR1 is LNHDA and CDR2 SQIVND (reference sequence). DNA of the CDR3: TGTGCCAGTAGTCCAGACTGGGCCGTACGTGGCTACACCTTC. It yields the protein CASSPDWAVRGYTF. The full variable domain, with the rest looked up from reference TRBV19 and TRBJ1-2, is DGGITQSPKYLFRKEGQNVTLSCEQNLNHDAMYWYRQDPGQGLRLIYYSQIVNDFQKGDIAEGYSVSREKKESFPLTVTSAQKNPTAFYLCASSPDWAVRGYTFGSGTRLTVV.

The table lists this clonotype with many counts. The rearrangement uses TRBV13 and TRBJ1-1, with a tentative D call TRBD1 (5 bases). The CDR3 length is 15 residues. CDR1 and CDR2 (germline): PRHDT, FYEKMQ (reference sequence). The ends were cut back, 4 bases at V and 5 bases at J, with 17 bases in the middle. CDR3 nucleotide sequence: TGTGCCAGCAGCTCAGCCCCCCAGGGATGGACTGAAGCTTTCTTT. Protein sequence: CASSSAPQGWTEAFF.

This clonotype was detected only a few times. The chain has TRBV29-1 and TRBJ2-7; TRBD1 is a possible D gene (6 bases). This CDR3 is built from 16 residues. The germline V gene encodes CDR1 SQVTM and CDR2 ANQGSEA. Trimming left V 2 bases short and J 5 bases short, with 22 bases between. CDR3 sequence reads: CSVEIDGTSVGNEQYF. The CDR3, as DNA: TGCAGCGTTGAAATTGATGGGACATCGGTTGGCAACGAGCAGTACTTC.